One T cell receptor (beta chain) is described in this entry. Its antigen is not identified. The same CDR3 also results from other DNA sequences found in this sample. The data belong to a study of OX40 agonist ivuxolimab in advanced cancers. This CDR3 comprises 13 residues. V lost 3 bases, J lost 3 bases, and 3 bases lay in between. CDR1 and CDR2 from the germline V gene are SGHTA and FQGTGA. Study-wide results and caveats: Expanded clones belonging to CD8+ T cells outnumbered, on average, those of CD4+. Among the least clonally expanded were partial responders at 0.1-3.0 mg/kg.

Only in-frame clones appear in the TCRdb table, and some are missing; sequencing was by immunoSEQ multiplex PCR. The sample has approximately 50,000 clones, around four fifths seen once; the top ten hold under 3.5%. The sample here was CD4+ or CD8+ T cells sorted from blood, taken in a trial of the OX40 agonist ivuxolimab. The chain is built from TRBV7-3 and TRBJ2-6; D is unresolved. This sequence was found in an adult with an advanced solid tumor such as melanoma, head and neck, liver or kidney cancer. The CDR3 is CASSFFGANVLTF. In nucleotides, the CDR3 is TGTGCCAGCAGCTTTTTTGGGGCCAACGTCCTGACTTTC.